The TCR beta chain described here comes from a study of T cells after yellow fever vaccination. One entry per CDR3 protein, called by TCRdb with MiXCR from the 5' RACE reads. The sample includes 400,000 or so distinct CDR3 sequences, 18% of them seen just once. This clonotype was detected only a few times. Germline values: CDR1 SGHTA, CDR2 FQGNSA. This CDR3 contains 14 residues. The V end was cut by 5 bases, the J end by 7 bases, with 16 bases between. The specimen was PBMCs, collected before the yellow fever booster vaccination. The sequence came from a man between 18 and 35 years old who received the YFV17D yellow fever vaccine. The V gene is TRBV7-2, the J gene TRBJ2-3; D ambiguous. CDR3 bases: TGTGCCAGCAGCCAAGAGGTGCTTGCCCATACGCAGTATTTT. It is translated as CASSQEVLAHTQYF.